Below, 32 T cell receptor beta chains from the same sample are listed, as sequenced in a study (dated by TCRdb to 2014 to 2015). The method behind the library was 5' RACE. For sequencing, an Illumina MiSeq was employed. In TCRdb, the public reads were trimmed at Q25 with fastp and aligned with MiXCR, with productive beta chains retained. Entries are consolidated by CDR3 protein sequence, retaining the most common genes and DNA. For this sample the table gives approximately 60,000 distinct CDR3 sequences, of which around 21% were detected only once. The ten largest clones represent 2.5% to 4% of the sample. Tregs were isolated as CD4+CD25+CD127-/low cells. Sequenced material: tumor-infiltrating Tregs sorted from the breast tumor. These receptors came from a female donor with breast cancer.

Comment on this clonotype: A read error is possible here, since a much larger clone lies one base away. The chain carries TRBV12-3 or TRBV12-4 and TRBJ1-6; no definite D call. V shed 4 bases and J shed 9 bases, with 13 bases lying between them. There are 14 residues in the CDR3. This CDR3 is CASSSLGAGSPLHF. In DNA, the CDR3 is TGTGCCAGCAGTTCCCTGGGCGCGGGTTCACCCCTCCACTTT.

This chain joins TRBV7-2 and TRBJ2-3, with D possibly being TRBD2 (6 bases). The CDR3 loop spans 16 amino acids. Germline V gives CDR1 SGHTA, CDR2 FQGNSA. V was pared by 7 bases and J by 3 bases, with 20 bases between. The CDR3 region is CASIPVAGPFTDTQYF. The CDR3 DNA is TGTGCCAGCATCCCCGTTGCGGGACCTTTTACAGATACGCAGTATTTT.

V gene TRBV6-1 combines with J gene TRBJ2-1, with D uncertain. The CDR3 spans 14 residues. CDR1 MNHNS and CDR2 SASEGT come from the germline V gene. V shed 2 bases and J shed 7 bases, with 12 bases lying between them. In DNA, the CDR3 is TGTGCCAGCAGTGAAACGCAAGTGGTGAATGAGCAGTTCTTC. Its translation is CASSETQVVNEQFF.

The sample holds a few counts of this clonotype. In nucleotides, the CDR3 is TGTGCCAGCAGCTTCGAAACGTCCTATGGCTACACCTTC. The encoded protein is CASSFETSYGYTF. V is TRBV11-2 and J is TRBJ1-2; D gene ambiguous. CDR1 is SGHAT and CDR2 is FQNNGV in the germline V gene. The V end was cut by 3 bases, the J end by 4 bases, with 9 bases between. This CDR3 is built from 13 residues. The variable domain in full, completed from reference TRBV11-2 and TRBJ1-2, reads EAGVAQSPRYKIIEKRQSVAFWCNPISGHATLYWYQQILGQGPKLLIQFQNNGVVDDSQLPKDRFSAERLKGVDSTLKIQPAKLEDSAVYLCASSFETSYGYTFGSGTRLTVV.

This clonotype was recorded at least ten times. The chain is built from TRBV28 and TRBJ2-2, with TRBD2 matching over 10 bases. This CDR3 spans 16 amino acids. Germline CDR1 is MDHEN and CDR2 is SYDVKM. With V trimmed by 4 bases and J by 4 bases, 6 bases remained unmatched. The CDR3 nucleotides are TGTGCCAGCAGTTCTACGGGACTAGCGTTCACCGGGGAGCTGTTTTTT. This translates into CASSSTGLAFTGELFF.

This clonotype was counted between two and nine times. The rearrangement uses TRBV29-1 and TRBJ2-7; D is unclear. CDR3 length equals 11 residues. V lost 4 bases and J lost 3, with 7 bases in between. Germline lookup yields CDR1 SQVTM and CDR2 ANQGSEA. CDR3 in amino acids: CSVVNYYEQYF. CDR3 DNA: TGCAGCGTTGTGAACTACTACGAGCAGTACTTC.

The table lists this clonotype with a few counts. The CDR3 reads CASSLGQDGYTF. Here the CDR3 DNA reads TGTGCCAGCAGTTTAGGACAGGATGGCTACACCTTC. The rearrangement uses TRBV12-3 or TRBV12-4 and TRBJ1-2; tentatively, D is TRBD1 (6 bases). The CDR3 sequence is 12 residues long. Trimming took off 1 base at V and 6 bases at J, with 6 bases between the two ends.

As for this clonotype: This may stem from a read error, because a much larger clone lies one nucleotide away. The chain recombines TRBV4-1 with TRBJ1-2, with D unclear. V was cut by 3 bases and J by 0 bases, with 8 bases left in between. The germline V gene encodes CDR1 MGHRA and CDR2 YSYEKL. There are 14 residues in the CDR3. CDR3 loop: CASSQQGANYGYTF. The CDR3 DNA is TGCGCCAGCAGCCAGCAAGGAGCTAACTATGGCTACACCTTC.

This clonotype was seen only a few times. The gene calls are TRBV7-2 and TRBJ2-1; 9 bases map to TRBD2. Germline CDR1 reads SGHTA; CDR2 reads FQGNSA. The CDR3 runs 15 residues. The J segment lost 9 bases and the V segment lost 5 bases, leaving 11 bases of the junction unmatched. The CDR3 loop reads CASSPSGTSLGEQFF. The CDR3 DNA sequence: TGTGCCAGCAGCCCATCGGGGACTAGCTTGGGTGAGCAGTTCTTC.

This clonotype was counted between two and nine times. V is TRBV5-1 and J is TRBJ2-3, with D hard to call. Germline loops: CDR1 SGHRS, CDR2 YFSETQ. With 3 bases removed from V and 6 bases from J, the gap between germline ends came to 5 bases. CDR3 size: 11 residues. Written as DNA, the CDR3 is TGCGCCAGCAGCTCGGAGGATACGCAGTATTTT. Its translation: CASSSEDTQYF.

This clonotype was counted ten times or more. CDR3: CSVGLFGANVLTF. The DNA of the CDR3 is TGCAGCGTGGGGCTTTTTGGGGCCAACGTCCTGACTTTC. The chain has TRBV29-1 and TRBJ2-6; tentative D call: TRBD1 (5 bases). The V and J ends lost 6 bases and 3 bases respectively, with 9 bases between them. The CDR3 extends over 13 amino acids. The germline CDR1 and CDR2 sequences are SQVTM and ANQGSEA.

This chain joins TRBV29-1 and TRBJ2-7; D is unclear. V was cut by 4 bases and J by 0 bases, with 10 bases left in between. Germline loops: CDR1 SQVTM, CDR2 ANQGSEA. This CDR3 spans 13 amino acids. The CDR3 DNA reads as TGCAGCGTTGCGCCGAAAAGCTCCTACGAGCAGTACTTC. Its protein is CSVAPKSSYEQYF.

The CDR3 reads CASSQYTNRENIQYF. The CDR3 coding sequence is TGTGCCAGCTCACAATACACCAACAGGGAAAACATTCAGTACTTC. The chain carries TRBV18 and TRBJ2-4; D perhaps matches TRBD1 (6 bases). Trimming took 4 bases from V and 5 from J, leaving 15 bases between them. Germline V CDR1 and CDR2: KGHSH, LQKENI. The CDR3 contains 15 residues.

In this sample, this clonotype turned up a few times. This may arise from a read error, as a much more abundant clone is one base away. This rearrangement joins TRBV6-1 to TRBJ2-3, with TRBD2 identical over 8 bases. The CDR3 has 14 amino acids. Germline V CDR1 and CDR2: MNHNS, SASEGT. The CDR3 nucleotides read TGTGCCAGCAGACTAGCGGCCATCACAGATACGCATTATTTT. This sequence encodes CASRLAAITDTHYF.

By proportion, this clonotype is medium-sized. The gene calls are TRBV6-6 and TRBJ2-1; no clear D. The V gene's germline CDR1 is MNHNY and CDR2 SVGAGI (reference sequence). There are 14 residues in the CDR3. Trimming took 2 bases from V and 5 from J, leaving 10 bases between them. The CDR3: CASSYNPKDNEQFF. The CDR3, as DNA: TGTGCCAGCAGTTACAACCCCAAGGACAATGAGCAGTTCTTC.

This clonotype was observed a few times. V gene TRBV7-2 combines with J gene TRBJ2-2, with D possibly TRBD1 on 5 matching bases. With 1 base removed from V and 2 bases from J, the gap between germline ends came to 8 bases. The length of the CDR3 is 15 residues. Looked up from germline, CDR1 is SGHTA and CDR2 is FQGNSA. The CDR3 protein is CASSLEGFNTGELFF. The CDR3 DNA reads TGTGCCAGCAGCTTAGAGGGGTTCAACACCGGGGAGCTGTTTTTT. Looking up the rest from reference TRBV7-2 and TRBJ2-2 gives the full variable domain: GAGVSQSPSNKVTEKGKDVELRCDPISGHTALYWYRQSLGQGLEFLIYFQGNSAPDKSGLPSDRFSAERTGGSVSTLTIQRTQQEDSAVYLCASSLEGFNTGELFFGEGSRLTVL.

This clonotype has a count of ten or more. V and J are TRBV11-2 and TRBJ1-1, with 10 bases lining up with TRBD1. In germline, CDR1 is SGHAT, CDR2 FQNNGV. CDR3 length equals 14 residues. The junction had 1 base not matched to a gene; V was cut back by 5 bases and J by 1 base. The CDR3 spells CASSRTGGNTEAFF. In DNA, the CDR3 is TGTGCCAGCAGCCGGACAGGGGGGAACACTGAAGCTTTCTTT.

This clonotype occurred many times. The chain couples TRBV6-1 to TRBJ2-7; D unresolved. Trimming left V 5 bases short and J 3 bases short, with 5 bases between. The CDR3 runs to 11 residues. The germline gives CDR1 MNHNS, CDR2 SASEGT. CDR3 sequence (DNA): TGTGCCAGCAGTATCCGCTACGAGCAGTACTTC. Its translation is CASSIRYEQYF.

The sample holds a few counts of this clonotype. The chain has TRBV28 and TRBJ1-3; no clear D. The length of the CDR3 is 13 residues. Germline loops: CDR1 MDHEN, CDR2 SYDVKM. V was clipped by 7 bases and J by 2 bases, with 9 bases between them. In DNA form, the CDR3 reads TGTGCCAGCACGAACAAACCTGGAAACACCATATATTTT. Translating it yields CASTNKPGNTIYF.

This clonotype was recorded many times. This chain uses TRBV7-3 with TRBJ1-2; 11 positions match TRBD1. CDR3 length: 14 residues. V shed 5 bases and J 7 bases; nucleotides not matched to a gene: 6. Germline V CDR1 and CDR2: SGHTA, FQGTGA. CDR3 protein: CASSPPGTGGGYTF. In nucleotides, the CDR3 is TGTGCCAGCAGCCCCCCCGGGACAGGGGGTGGCTACACCTTC. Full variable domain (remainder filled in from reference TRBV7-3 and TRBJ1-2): GAGVSQTPSNKVTEKGKYVELRCDPISGHTALYWYRQSLGQGPEFLIYFQGTGAADDSGLPNDRFFAVRPEGSVSTLKIQRTERGDSAVYLCASSPPGTGGGYTFGSGTRLTVV.

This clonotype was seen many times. CDR3 nucleotide sequence: TGCAGTGCTAGAGGCAGGCCCCTTAAACAGGGGGACTACGAGCAGTACTTC. Protein product: CSARGRPLKQGDYEQYF. The chain employs TRBV20-1 and TRBJ2-7; 8 bases map to TRBD1. The CDR3 is 17 amino acids. The V and J ends lost 1 base and 3 bases, in that order; junction bases with no gene match: 14. Germline assignment: CDR1 DFQATT and CDR2 SNEGSKA (reference sequence).

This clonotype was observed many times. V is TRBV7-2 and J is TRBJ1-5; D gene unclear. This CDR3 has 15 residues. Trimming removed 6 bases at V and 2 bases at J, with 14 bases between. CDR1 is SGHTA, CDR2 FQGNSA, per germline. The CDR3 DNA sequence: TGTGCCAGCAGTCCCGTTATGGGAGGCAATCAGCCCCAGCATTTT. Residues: CASSPVMGGNQPQHF.

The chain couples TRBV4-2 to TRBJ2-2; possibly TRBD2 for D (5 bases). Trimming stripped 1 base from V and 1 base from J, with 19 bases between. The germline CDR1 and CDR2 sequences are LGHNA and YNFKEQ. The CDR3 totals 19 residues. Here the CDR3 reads CASSQGRGPGRQNTGELFF. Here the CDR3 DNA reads TGTGCCAGCAGCCAAGGAAGAGGTCCGGGGAGACAGAACACCGGGGAGCTGTTTTTT.

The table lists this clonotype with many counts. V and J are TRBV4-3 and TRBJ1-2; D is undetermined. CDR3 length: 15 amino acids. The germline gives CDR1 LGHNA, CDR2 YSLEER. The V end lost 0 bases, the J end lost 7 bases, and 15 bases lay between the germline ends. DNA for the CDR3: TGCGCCAGCAGCCAAGACCGGGGATTCGTATCTGGCTACACCTTC. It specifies CASSQDRGFVSGYTF.

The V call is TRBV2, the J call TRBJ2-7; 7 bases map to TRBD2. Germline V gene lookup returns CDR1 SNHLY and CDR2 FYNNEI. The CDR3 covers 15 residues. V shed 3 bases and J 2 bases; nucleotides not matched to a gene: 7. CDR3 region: CASSDRTRNAYEQYF. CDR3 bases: TGTGCCAGCAGTGATCGGACTAGGAACGCCTACGAGCAGTACTTC.

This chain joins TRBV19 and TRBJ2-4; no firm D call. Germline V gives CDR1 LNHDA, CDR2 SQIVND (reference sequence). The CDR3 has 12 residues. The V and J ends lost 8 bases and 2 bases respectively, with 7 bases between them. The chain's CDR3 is CASSPTKNIQYF. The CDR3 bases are TGTGCCAGTTCGCCGACCAAAAACATTCAGTACTTC.

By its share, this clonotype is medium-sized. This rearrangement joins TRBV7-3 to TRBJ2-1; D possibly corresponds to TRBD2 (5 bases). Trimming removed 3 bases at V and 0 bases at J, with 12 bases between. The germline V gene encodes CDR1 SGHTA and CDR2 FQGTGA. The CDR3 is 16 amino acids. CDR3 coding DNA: TGTGCCAGCAGCTTCGACGCGGGCTACTCCTACAATGAGCAGTTCTTC. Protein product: CASSFDAGYSYNEQFF.

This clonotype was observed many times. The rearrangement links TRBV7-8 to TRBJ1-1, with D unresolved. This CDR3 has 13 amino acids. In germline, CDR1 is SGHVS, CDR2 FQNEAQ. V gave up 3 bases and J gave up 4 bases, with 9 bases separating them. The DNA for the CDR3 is TGTGCCAGCAGCTTCGGCGAATTCACTGAAGCTTTCTTT. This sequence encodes CASSFGEFTEAFF. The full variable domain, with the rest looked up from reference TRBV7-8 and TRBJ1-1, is GAGVSQSPRYKVAKRGQDVALRCDPISGHVSLFWYQQALGQGPEFLTYFQNEAQLDKSGLPSDRFFAERPEGSVSTLKIQRTQQEDSAVYLCASSFGEFTEAFFGQGTRLTVV.

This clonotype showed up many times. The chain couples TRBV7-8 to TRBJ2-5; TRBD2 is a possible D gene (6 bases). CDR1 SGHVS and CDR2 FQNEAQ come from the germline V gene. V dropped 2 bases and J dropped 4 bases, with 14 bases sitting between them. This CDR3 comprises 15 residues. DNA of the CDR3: TGTGCCAGCAGCTTAAGGAGGGTGAAAGGAGAGACCCAGTACTTC. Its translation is CASSLRRVKGETQYF.

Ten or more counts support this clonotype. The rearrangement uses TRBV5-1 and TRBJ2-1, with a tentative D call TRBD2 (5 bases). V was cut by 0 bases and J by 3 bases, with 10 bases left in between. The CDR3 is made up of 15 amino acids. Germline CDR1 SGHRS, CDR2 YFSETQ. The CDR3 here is CASSLGSDYYNEQFF. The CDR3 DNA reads TGCGCCAGCAGCTTGGGGTCAGACTACTACAATGAGCAGTTCTTC.

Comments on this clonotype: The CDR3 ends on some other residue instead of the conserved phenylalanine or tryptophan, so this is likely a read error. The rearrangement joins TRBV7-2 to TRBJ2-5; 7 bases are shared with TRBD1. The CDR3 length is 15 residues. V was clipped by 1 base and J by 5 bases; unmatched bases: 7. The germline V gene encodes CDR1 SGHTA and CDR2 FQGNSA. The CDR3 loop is CASSLETGVSETQYL. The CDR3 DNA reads TGTGCCAGCAGCTTAGAAACAGGGGTGTCGGAGACCCAGTACCTC.

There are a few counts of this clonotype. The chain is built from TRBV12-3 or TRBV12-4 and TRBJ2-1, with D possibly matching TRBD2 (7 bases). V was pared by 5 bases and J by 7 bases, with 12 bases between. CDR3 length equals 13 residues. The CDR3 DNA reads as TGTGCCAGCAGTCCAGGGGAGGGGAATGAGCAGTTCTTC. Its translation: CASSPGEGNEQFF.